The present entry profiles one T cell receptor beta chain with its context. There is no known antigen for this receptor. Base qualities are not at hand, and no much larger clone is one base apart. The sample comes from a study of control samples from healthy donors and cancer patients (dated by TCRdb to the early 2020s). For CDR1 and CDR2, the germline V gene lists SGHDT and YYEEEE. V is reduced by 2 bases and J by 6 bases, leaving a spacing of 9 bases between them. The CDR3 covers 14 residues, taking in both the cysteine and the phenylalanine. Here the CDR3 DNA is all that survives: 42 bases in frame from base 1. Library construction relied on the immunoSEQ multiplex PCR assay. TCRdb provides this immuneACCESS table in a form limited to in-frame rearrangements. Some clones are lacking; in checked studies, under half of them reflect an unresolved V gene, and why the rest are absent is not known. The sample profile shows some 130,000 clones; roughly 91% of them were found once. The ten largest clones represent 1.7% of the sample.

The rearrangement joined TRBV5-6 to TRBJ1-6; the D gene is unclear. The sequence was obtained from a man over 45 with head and neck cancer. The material sequenced was PBMCs. The CDR3 region has the sequence CASSLGQINSPLHF. The DNA sequence is TGTGCCAGCAGCTTAGGCCAGATTAATTCACCCCTCCACTTT.